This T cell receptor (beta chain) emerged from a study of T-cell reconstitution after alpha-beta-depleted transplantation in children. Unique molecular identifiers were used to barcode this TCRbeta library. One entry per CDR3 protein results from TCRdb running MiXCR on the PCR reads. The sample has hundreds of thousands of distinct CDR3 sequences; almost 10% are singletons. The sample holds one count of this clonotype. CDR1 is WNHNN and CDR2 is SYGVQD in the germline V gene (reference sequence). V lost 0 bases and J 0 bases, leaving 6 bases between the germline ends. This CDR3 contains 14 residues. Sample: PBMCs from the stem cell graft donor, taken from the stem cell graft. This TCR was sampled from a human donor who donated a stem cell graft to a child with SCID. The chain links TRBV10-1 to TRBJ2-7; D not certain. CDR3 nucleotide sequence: TGCGCCAGCAGTGAGTCGGCGCTCTCCTACGAGCAGTACTTC. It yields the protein CASSESALSYEQYF.